This TCR beta chain was captured by sequencing in a study of post-analysis software for immune sequencing data. Study at large: Relapsing-remitting, secondary progressive and progressive-relapsing courses of multiple sclerosis were included. The study's findings and limits: In patients, a few TRBV segments were more frequent than in controls, with TRBV5-6, TRBV5-1 and TRBV20-1 among them. Patients with multiple sclerosis recorded significantly lower normalized Chao1 diversity than controls, the study found.

Every TCR beta cDNA library bore unique molecular identifiers. A single record per CDR3 protein comes from TCRdb applying MiXCR to the PCR reads. The sample records roughly 540,000 distinct CDR3 sequences, about a third being singletons. In the case of this clonotype: Its antigen is as yet unknown.

V was trimmed by 5 bases and J by 0 bases, leaving 14 bases between them. CDR3 length: 16 amino acids. Germline V gene sequence: CDR1 LNHNV, CDR2 YYDKDF (reference sequence). The receptor was isolated from a girl under 18 with multiple sclerosis. Sequenced material: blood. The rearrangement uses TRBV15 and TRBJ2-1; a possible D gene is TRBD2 (6 bases). The CDR3 here is CATSGRSRSSYNEQFF. CDR3 DNA sequence: TGTGCCACCAGCGGGAGGAGTAGGAGCTCCTACAATGAGCAGTTCTTC.